The source of this TCR beta chain is a study of T-cell reconstitution after alpha-beta-depleted transplantation in children. Study outcomes and limitations: From newly produced T cells came most of the T-cell counts and diversity one year after transplant. Alpha-beta T cells present about two months after transplant were reported to originate from several hundred expanded graft clones.

This clonotype has just a few counts. Its antigen is as yet unknown. This sample's TCRbeta library carried unique molecular identifier barcodes. TCRdb called the PCR reads again in MiXCR, with one record for every CDR3 protein. Seen here are some 600,000 distinct CDR3 sequences, about an eighth observed once, and the top ten hold over 2%. The CDR3 has 15 residues. CDR1 is ENHRY, CDR2 SYGVKD, per germline. V lost 0 bases and J lost 3, with 11 bases in between. J is TRBJ2-5 and V is TRBV10-3; no clear D. Sequencing was performed on PBMCs, mostly from graft donor cells, taken 360 days after TCRalphabeta/CD19-depleted stem cell transplant. This receptor was identified in a male patient younger than 18 who had a stem cell transplant for acute myeloid leukemia, so the T cells may come from the graft donor. CDR3: CAISESLVTKETQYF. The DNA of the CDR3 is TGTGCCATCAGTGAGTCTTTGGTCACCAAAGAGACCCAGTACTTC.